This T cell receptor (beta chain) was recorded in a study of immune cell composition in non-small cell lung cancer. For this clone: Its cognate antigen is unknown.

CDR1 and CDR2 from the germline V gene are MNHEY and SMNVEV (reference sequence). Trimming removed 2 bases from V and 4 bases from J, with 8 bases in between. The CDR3 runs to 13 residues. Broader study findings: Squamous carcinomas (approximately 75%) more often had tumour-associated clones >0.5% than adenocarcinomas (around 33%).

The protocol was immunoSEQ multiplex PCR, while the TCRdb copy is restricted to in-frame clones and leaves out a portion. The repertoire holds over 2,000 clones, with approximately 89% as singletons. The source of this sequence is a human donor with non-small cell lung cancer. Sequencing input: lung tumor tissue. The V call is TRBV27, the J call TRBJ2-5; D call uncertain. CDR3 sequence: CASSLIARETQYF. CDR3 nucleotides: TGTGCCAGCAGTTTAATTGCGAGAGAGACCCAGTACTTC.